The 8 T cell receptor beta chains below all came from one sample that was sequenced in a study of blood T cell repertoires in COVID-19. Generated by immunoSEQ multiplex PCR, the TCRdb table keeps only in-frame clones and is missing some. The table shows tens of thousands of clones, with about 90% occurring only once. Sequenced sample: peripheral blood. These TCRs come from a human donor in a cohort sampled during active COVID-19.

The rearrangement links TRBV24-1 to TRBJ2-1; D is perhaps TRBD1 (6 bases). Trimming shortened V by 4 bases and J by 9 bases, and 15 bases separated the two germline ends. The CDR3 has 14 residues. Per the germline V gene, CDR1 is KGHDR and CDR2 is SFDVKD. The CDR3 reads CATSEGQLGGEQFF. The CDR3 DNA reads TGTGCCACCAGTGAAGGACAGCTTGGAGGTGAGCAGTTCTTC.

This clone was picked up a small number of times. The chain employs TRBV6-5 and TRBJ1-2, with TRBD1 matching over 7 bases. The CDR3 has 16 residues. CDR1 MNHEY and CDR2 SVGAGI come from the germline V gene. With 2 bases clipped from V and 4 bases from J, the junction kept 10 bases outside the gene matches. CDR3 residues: CASSYLRTGGTYGYTF. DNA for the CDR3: TGTGCCAGCAGTTACCTCCGGACAGGAGGAACCTATGGCTACACCTTC.

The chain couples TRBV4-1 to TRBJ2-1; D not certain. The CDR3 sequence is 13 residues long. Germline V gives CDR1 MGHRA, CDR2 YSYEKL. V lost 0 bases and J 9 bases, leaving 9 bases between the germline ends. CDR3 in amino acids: CASSQDFTGEQFF. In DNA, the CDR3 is TGCGCCAGCAGCCAAGACTTCACTGGTGAGCAGTTCTTC.

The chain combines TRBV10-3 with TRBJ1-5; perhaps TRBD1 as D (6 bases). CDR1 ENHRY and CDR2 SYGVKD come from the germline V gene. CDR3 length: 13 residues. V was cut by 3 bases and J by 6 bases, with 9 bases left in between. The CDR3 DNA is TGTGCCATCAGTGATACAGGGAGTCAGCCCCAGCATTTT. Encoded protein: CAISDTGSQPQHF.

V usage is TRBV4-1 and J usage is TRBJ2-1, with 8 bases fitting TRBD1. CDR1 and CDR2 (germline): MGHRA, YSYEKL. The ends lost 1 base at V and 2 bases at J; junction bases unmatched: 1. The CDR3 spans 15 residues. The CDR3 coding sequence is TGCGCCAGCAGCCAAGGCAGGGGGCCCTACAATGAGCAGTTCTTC. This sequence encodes CASSQGRGPYNEQFF.

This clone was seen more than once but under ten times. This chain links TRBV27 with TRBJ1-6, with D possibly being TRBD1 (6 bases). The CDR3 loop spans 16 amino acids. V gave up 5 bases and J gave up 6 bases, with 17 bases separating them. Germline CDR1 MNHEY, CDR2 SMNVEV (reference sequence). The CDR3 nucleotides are TGTGCCAGCAGTACGAGCAACAGGGCCTCTAATTCACCCCTCCACTTT. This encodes CASSTSNRASNSPLHF.

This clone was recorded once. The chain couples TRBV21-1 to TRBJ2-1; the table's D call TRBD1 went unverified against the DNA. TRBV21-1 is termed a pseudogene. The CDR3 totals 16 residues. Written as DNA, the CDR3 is TGTGCCAGCAGCAACGGCGGGGACAGGGGTCTACAGGGGCAGTTCTTC. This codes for CASSNGGDRGLQGQFF.

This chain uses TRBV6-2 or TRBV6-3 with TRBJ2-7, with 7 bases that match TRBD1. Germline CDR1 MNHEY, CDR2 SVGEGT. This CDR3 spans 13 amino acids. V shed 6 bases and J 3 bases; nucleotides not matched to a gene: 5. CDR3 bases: TGTGCCAGCAGCAGGACAGGCCTCTACGAGCAGTACTTC. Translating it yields CASSRTGLYEQYF.